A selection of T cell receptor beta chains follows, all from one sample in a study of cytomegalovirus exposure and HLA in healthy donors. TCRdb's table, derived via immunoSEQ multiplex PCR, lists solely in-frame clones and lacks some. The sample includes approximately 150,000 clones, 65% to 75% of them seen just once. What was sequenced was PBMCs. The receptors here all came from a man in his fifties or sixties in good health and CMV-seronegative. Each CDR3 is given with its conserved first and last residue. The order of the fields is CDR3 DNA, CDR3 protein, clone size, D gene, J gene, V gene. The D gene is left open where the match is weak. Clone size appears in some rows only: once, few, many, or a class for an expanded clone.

CDR3nt: TGTGCCAGCAGCCAGGGGCCAGGGAACTATGGCTACACCTTC; CDR3aa: CASSQGPGNYGYTF; abundance: .; d_gene: .; j_gene: TRBJ1-2; v_gene: TRBV28
CDR3nt: TGTGCCAGTAAACAGGGACAGAACACTGAAGCTTTCTTT; CDR3aa: CASKQGQNTEAFF; abundance: .; d_gene: .; j_gene: TRBJ1-1; v_gene: TRBV19
CDR3nt: TGTGCCAGCAGTTCAGGGGGAGGCGGCTACACCTTC; CDR3aa: CASSSGGGGYTF; abundance: few; d_gene: TRBD1; j_gene: TRBJ1-2; v_gene: TRBV28
CDR3nt: TGTGCCAGCAGCTTATCCAGGGAAGAGACCCAGTACTTC; CDR3aa: CASSLSREETQYF; abundance: .; d_gene: .; j_gene: TRBJ2-5; v_gene: TRBV5-6
CDR3nt: TGTGCCAGCAGTTTTAGATGGAGTTTCTCGAACACCGGGGAGCTGTTTTTT; CDR3aa: CASSFRWSFSNTGELFF; abundance: .; d_gene: .; j_gene: TRBJ2-2; v_gene: TRBV5-6
CDR3nt: TGTGCCAGTAGTACTTACAGACAAGAGACCCAGTACTTC; CDR3aa: CASSTYRQETQYF; abundance: .; d_gene: .; j_gene: TRBJ2-5; v_gene: TRBV19
CDR3nt: TGTGCCAGCAGTTCTGCCCGGACAGGGGTCTACGAGCAGTACTTC; CDR3aa: CASSSARTGVYEQYF; abundance: .; d_gene: TRBD1; j_gene: TRBJ2-7; v_gene: TRBV6-6
CDR3nt: TGTGCCAGCAGCTTCCCCCCGGGGGGCCCGAGCACAGATACGCAGTATTTT; CDR3aa: CASSFPPGGPSTDTQYF; abundance: once; d_gene: .; j_gene: TRBJ2-3; v_gene: TRBV7-9
CDR3nt: TGCAGCGTTGAGATTACGAGGAACACTGAAGCTTTCTTT; CDR3aa: CSVEITRNTEAFF; abundance: .; d_gene: .; j_gene: TRBJ1-1; v_gene: TRBV29-1
CDR3nt: TGTGCCAGCAGCAGGGACAGGCCCACAGATACGCAGTATTTT; CDR3aa: CASSRDRPTDTQYF; abundance: few; d_gene: TRBD1; j_gene: TRBJ2-3; v_gene: TRBV2
CDR3nt: TGTGCCAGCAGCTTGTCGACTAGCGGGAGCCCAGATACGCAGTATTTT; CDR3aa: CASSLSTSGSPDTQYF; abundance: few; d_gene: TRBD2; j_gene: TRBJ2-3; v_gene: TRBV7-3
CDR3nt: TGTGCCAGCAGCCGGCGCGGGACTAGCACAGATACGCAGTATTTT; CDR3aa: CASSRRGTSTDTQYF; abundance: few; d_gene: .; j_gene: TRBJ2-3; v_gene: TRBV7-3
CDR3nt: TGCGCCAGCAGCCCGCAGAGGACTAGCGGGGATGAGCAGTTCTTC; CDR3aa: CASSPQRTSGDEQFF; abundance: .; d_gene: TRBD2; j_gene: TRBJ2-1; v_gene: TRBV4-1
CDR3nt: TGTGCCTGGAACCCCGTACAGTTCATGAACACTGAAGCTTTCTTT; CDR3aa: CAWNPVQFMNTEAFF; abundance: few; d_gene: .; j_gene: TRBJ1-1; v_gene: TRBV30
CDR3nt: TGCGCCAGCAGCTTGGCTCTTACAGTTTACGAGCAGTACTTC; CDR3aa: CASSLALTVYEQYF; abundance: .; d_gene: .; j_gene: TRBJ2-7; v_gene: TRBV5-1
CDR3nt: TGTGCCTGGAGTTTAACCAGGCGCCGCCTCTATGGCTACACCTTC; CDR3aa: CAWSLTRRRLYGYTF; abundance: .; d_gene: .; j_gene: TRBJ1-2; v_gene: TRBV30
CDR3nt: TGTGCCAGCCGGGGGTCCTACGAGCAGTACTTC; CDR3aa: CASRGSYEQYF; abundance: .; d_gene: .; j_gene: TRBJ2-7; v_gene: TRBV28
CDR3nt: TGCGCCAGCAGCTTTAAGGGGGAAGGCGGCGAGCAGTTCTTC; CDR3aa: CASSFKGEGGEQFF; abundance: .; d_gene: .; j_gene: TRBJ2-1; v_gene: TRBV5-1
CDR3nt: TGTGCCAGCAGCCCTAGCGGAGCGATAAATGAGCAGTTCTTC; CDR3aa: CASSPSGAINEQFF; abundance: .; d_gene: TRBD2; j_gene: TRBJ2-1; v_gene: TRBV7-9
CDR3nt: TGTGCCAGCAGCGTCCTGACAGATTATAATTCACCCCTCCACTTT; CDR3aa: CASSVLTDYNSPLHF; abundance: once; d_gene: .; j_gene: TRBJ1-6; v_gene: TRBV9
CDR3nt: TGCGCCAGCAGCTTACCAGGGGGCGGCGGTGAAGCTTTCTTT; CDR3aa: CASSLPGGGGEAFF; abundance: .; d_gene: TRBD1; j_gene: TRBJ1-1; v_gene: TRBV5-1
CDR3nt: TGCAGCGTTGATGGACAGATGAACACTGAAGCTTTCTTT; CDR3aa: CSVDGQMNTEAFF; abundance: .; d_gene: .; j_gene: TRBJ1-1; v_gene: TRBV29-1
CDR3nt: TGTGCCAGTAGTTTCGGACAGGATGTGGAGACCCAGTACTTC; CDR3aa: CASSFGQDVETQYF; abundance: .; d_gene: TRBD1; j_gene: TRBJ2-5; v_gene: TRBV19
CDR3nt: TGTGCCAGCAGCGTTTTCGATACAGGGGGCGTGGATGAAGCTTTCTTT; CDR3aa: CASSVFDTGGVDEAFF; abundance: .; d_gene: TRBD1; j_gene: TRBJ1-1; v_gene: TRBV9
CDR3nt: TGTGCCAGTAGTATAGCCCCGGAAGAGACCCAGTACTTC; CDR3aa: CASSIAPEETQYF; abundance: .; d_gene: .; j_gene: TRBJ2-5; v_gene: TRBV19
CDR3nt: TGCAGCGTTGACGCCGGGACAGGCACTGAAGCTTTCTTT; CDR3aa: CSVDAGTGTEAFF; abundance: .; d_gene: TRBD1; j_gene: TRBJ1-1; v_gene: TRBV29-1
CDR3nt: TGTGCCAGCAGTCTTATGACTGCTTACAATGAGCAGTTCTTC; CDR3aa: CASSLMTAYNEQFF; abundance: .; d_gene: .; j_gene: TRBJ2-1; v_gene: TRBV6-6
CDR3nt: TGTGCCAGCAGTTGGACGTTCCGGGACACTCAAGAGACCCAGTACTTC; CDR3aa: CASSWTFRDTQETQYF; abundance: .; d_gene: .; j_gene: TRBJ2-5; v_gene: TRBV28
CDR3nt: TGTGCCAGCAGCACCTCGGGGGGGACTGAAGCTTTCTTT; CDR3aa: CASSTSGGTEAFF; abundance: few; d_gene: .; j_gene: TRBJ1-1; v_gene: TRBV13
CDR3nt: TGTGCCAGCAGCGCCGGACAGGGTTTAGGTGAAAAACTGTTTTTT; CDR3aa: CASSAGQGLGEKLFF; abundance: few; d_gene: TRBD1; j_gene: TRBJ1-4; v_gene: TRBV5-4
CDR3nt: TGCGCCAGCAGCTTGGACAGGATCTCTGGAAACACCATATATTTT; CDR3aa: CASSLDRISGNTIYF; abundance: .; d_gene: .; j_gene: TRBJ1-3; v_gene: TRBV5-1
CDR3nt: TGTGCCAGCAGTCCCGAGGCGTACGAGCAGTACTTC; CDR3aa: CASSPEAYEQYF; abundance: .; d_gene: .; j_gene: TRBJ2-7; v_gene: TRBV28
CDR3nt: TGTGCCAGCAGCGCCCTCTCTCGCCCCGCAGGGGATGAGCAGTTCTTC; CDR3aa: CASSALSRPAGDEQFF; abundance: .; d_gene: .; j_gene: TRBJ2-1; v_gene: TRBV9
CDR3nt: TGTGCCAGCAGCTTAGATCTTACAGATACGCAGTATTTT; CDR3aa: CASSLDLTDTQYF; abundance: few; d_gene: .; j_gene: TRBJ2-3; v_gene: TRBV11-2
CDR3nt: TGTGCCAGCTCCGCCGGGAGCCAGTCCGAGCAGTACTTC; CDR3aa: CASSAGSQSEQYF; abundance: .; d_gene: .; j_gene: TRBJ2-7; v_gene: TRBV18
CDR3nt: TGTGCCAGCAGCCTTCCCGGGACAGATACGCAGTATTTT; CDR3aa: CASSLPGTDTQYF; abundance: .; d_gene: .; j_gene: TRBJ2-3; v_gene: TRBV28
CDR3nt: TGTGCCAGCAGCTTAGGAGGGAGCGGCTATGGCTACACCTTC; CDR3aa: CASSLGGSGYGYTF; abundance: .; d_gene: .; j_gene: TRBJ1-2; v_gene: TRBV7-9
CDR3nt: TGTGCCTGGAGTGTACTAGGTGGTAGCGGTAGCACAGATACGCAGTATTTT; CDR3aa: CAWSVLGGSGSTDTQYF; abundance: .; d_gene: .; j_gene: TRBJ2-3; v_gene: TRBV30
CDR3nt: TGTGCCAGCAGCCCACGACTCTTTTCGAGCTCTGGGGCCAACGTCCTGACTTTC; CDR3aa: CASSPRLFSSSGANVLTF; abundance: .; d_gene: .; j_gene: TRBJ2-6; v_gene: TRBV9
CDR3nt: TGTGCCAGCAGCTTAACCCCTAGCGGGAGCCCTAACACCGGGGAGCTGTTTTTT; CDR3aa: CASSLTPSGSPNTGELFF; abundance: .; d_gene: TRBD2; j_gene: TRBJ2-2; v_gene: TRBV7-3
CDR3nt: TGTGCCAGCAGTTTGTCTAGTCGAGAGTACTCTGGAAACACCATATATTTT; CDR3aa: CASSLSSREYSGNTIYF; abundance: .; d_gene: .; j_gene: TRBJ1-3; v_gene: TRBV28
CDR3nt: TGTGCCAGCAACGCGGCATTTCCCAAAAACATTCAGTACTTC; CDR3aa: CASNAAFPKNIQYF; abundance: .; d_gene: .; j_gene: TRBJ2-4; v_gene: TRBV28
CDR3nt: TGCAGCGTCAGGGGAGACACCGGGGAGCTGTTTTTT; CDR3aa: CSVRGDTGELFF; abundance: .; d_gene: .; j_gene: TRBJ2-2; v_gene: TRBV29-1
CDR3nt: TGTGCCTTATCACGGACAGGGCTAGGCTACACCTTC; CDR3aa: CALSRTGLGYTF; abundance: few; d_gene: TRBD1; j_gene: TRBJ1-2; v_gene: TRBV30
CDR3nt: TGTGCCAGCAGTGCCCTTCCCGGGACGGGGGAGCAGTACTTC; CDR3aa: CASSALPGTGEQYF; abundance: .; d_gene: .; j_gene: TRBJ2-5; v_gene: TRBV6-1
CDR3nt: TGTGCCAGCAGCGGGAACTACGGGACAGGGGACACCGGGGAGCTGTTTTTT; CDR3aa: CASSGNYGTGDTGELFF; abundance: .; d_gene: TRBD1; j_gene: TRBJ2-2; v_gene: TRBV28
CDR3nt: TGCGCCAGCAGGACCGGACAGGGGAATAATTCACCCCTCCACTTT; CDR3aa: CASRTGQGNNSPLHF; abundance: few; d_gene: TRBD1; j_gene: TRBJ1-6; v_gene: TRBV10-2
CDR3nt: TGCGCCAGCAGCGGGAGGAGTTACTCCTACGAGCAGTACTTC; CDR3aa: CASSGRSYSYEQYF; abundance: .; d_gene: .; j_gene: TRBJ2-7; v_gene: TRBV5-1
CDR3nt: TGTGCCAGCTCACCACCTGGGAGCTATGGCTACACCTTC; CDR3aa: CASSPPGSYGYTF; abundance: once; d_gene: .; j_gene: TRBJ1-2; v_gene: TRBV18
CDR3nt: TGTGCCAGTAGTCGGGGGGACTACGAGCAGTACTTC; CDR3aa: CASSRGDYEQYF; abundance: few; d_gene: TRBD2; j_gene: TRBJ2-7; v_gene: TRBV19
CDR3nt: TGCAGCGTTGAAGCCGGGACAGGGCTAGGGGTCTACGAGCAGTACTTC; CDR3aa: CSVEAGTGLGVYEQYF; abundance: few; d_gene: TRBD1; j_gene: TRBJ2-7; v_gene: TRBV29-1